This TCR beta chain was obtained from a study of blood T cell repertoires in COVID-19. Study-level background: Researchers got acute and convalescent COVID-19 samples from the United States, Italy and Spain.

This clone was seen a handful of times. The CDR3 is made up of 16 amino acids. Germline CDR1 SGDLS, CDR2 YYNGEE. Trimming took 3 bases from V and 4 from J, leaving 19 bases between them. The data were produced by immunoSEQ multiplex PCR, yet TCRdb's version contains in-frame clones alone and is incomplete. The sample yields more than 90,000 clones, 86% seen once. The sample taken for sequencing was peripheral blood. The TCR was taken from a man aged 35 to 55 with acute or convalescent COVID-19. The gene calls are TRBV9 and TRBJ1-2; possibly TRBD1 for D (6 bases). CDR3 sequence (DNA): TGTGCCAGCAGCGGAACCGCTACCGGGACACCCTATGGCTACACCTTC. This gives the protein CASSGTATGTPYGYTF.